Shown below are 19 T cell receptor beta chains from a single sample sequenced in a study of blood T cell repertoires in COVID-19. Sequencing used immunoSEQ multiplex PCR; TCRdb keeps in-frame clones, though not all of them. In the table there are 250,000 to 300,000 clones, approximately 86% of which are singletons. The specimen was peripheral blood. The receptor set was obtained from a man aged 18 to 29 with active or convalescent COVID-19.

The gene calls are TRBV14 and TRBJ2-1; TRBD2 matches at 8 bases. V lost 4 bases and J lost 0; bases outside the gene matches: 5. This CDR3 is built from 16 residues. Germline lookup yields CDR1 SGHDN and CDR2 FVKESK. The CDR3 DNA sequence: TGTGCCAGCAGCCGGACTAGCCATAGCTCCTACAATGAGCAGTTCTTC. This sequence encodes CASSRTSHSSYNEQFF.

This clone was seen more than once but under ten times. This chain uses TRBV7-6 with TRBJ1-1; D remains ambiguous. Germline V gene data show CDR1 as SGHVS and CDR2 as FNYEAQ. V was trimmed by 3 bases and J by 8 bases, leaving 19 bases between them. The length of the CDR3 is 15 residues. The CDR3 is CASSFGSAGSGEAFF. The CDR3 nucleotides are TGTGCCAGCAGCTTCGGGTCCGCGGGGAGTGGGGAAGCTTTCTTT.

The V and J genes are TRBV24-1 and TRBJ2-1; TRBD2 agrees at 8 bases. J was trimmed by 5 bases and V by 3 bases; bases with no gene match: 8. CDR3 length: 16 residues. Germline assignment: CDR1 KGHDR and CDR2 SFDVKD. The CDR3 spells CATSDPGRAFNNEQFF. The CDR3 region has the DNA TGTGCCACCAGTGATCCCGGGAGGGCCTTTAACAATGAGCAGTTCTTC.

CDR3 nucleotides: TGTGCCAGCAGCTTCGGCGGGAGCTCCTACAATGAGCAGTTCTTC. It specifies CASSFGGSSYNEQFF. The V gene is TRBV7-2, the J gene TRBJ2-1, with 7 bases matching TRBD2. Germline V gene lookup returns CDR1 SGHTA and CDR2 FQGNSA. J was trimmed by 0 bases and V by 3 bases; bases with no gene match: 2. The CDR3 runs 15 residues. The complete variable domain, with remaining parts taken from reference TRBV7-2 and TRBJ2-1, reads GAGVSQSPSNKVTEKGKDVELRCDPISGHTALYWYRQSLGQGLEFLIYFQGNSAPDKSGLPSDRFSAERTGGSVSTLTIQRTQQEDSAVYLCASSFGGSSYNEQFFGPGTRLTVL.

The rearrangement links TRBV4-3 to TRBJ1-6; possible D gene TRBD1, 5 bases. V lost 0 bases, J lost 13 bases, and 16 bases lay in between. The CDR3 loop spans 15 amino acids. Germline lookup yields CDR1 LGHNA and CDR2 YSLEER. The CDR3 bases are TGCGCCAGCAGCCAAGATCCGGACACCATGGGGCCCCTCCACTTT. Translated: CASSQDPDTMGPLHF.

The chain uses TRBV28 and TRBJ2-5; D is undetermined. The germline V and J ends were trimmed by 5 bases and 4 bases, with 8 bases remaining between them. CDR1 and CDR2 from the germline V gene are MDHEN and SYDVKM. This CDR3 has 12 residues. This CDR3 is CASSPLTETQYF. The CDR3 DNA sequence: TGTGCCAGCAGTCCACTCACAGAGACCCAGTACTTC.

This clone appeared a few times. The chain uses TRBV9 and TRBJ2-7; tentative D call: TRBD1 (6 bases). Trimming took 4 bases from V and 4 from J, leaving 15 bases between them. The CDR3 runs to 14 residues. The germline CDR1 and CDR2 sequences are SGDLS and YYNGEE. The CDR3 DNA sequence: TGTGCCAGCAGCCCCCAGGGGTCACCGTACGAGCAGTACTTC. Translating gives CASSPQGSPYEQYF.

The CDR3 DNA is TGTGCCAGCAGCTTAAGACAGGGGGCGACAGATACGCAGTATTTT. This sequence encodes CASSLRQGATDTQYF. This chain joins TRBV7-3 and TRBJ2-3; 10 bases fit TRBD1. CDR1 is SGHTA, CDR2 FQGTGA, per germline. CDR3 length equals 15 residues. Germline trimming cut 1 base from V and 3 bases from J; bases unmatched to any gene: 1. Full variable domain (missing parts from reference TRBV7-3 and TRBJ2-3): GAGVSQTPSNKVTEKGKYVELRCDPISGHTALYWYRQSLGQGPEFLIYFQGTGAADDSGLPNDRFFAVRPEGSVSTLKIQRTERGDSAVYLCASSLRQGATDTQYFGPGTRLTVL.

The chain combines TRBV24-1 with TRBJ1-1; 10 bases line up with TRBD1. This CDR3 region has 12 residues. Per germline, CDR1 KGHDR and CDR2 SFDVKD. With V trimmed by 5 bases and J by 7 bases, 0 bases remained unmatched. This chain's CDR3 is CATSGDRGEAFF. The DNA of the CDR3 is TGTGCCACCAGTGGGGACAGGGGTGAAGCTTTCTTT.

Here the CDR3 reads CASSYSSPGSNSPLHF. In DNA form, the CDR3 reads TGTGCCAGCAGTTACTCGTCACCGGGATCGAATTCACCCCTCCACTTT. The chain combines TRBV6-6 with TRBJ1-6; D is unclear. The CDR3 spans 16 residues. The germline V gene encodes CDR1 MNHNY and CDR2 SVGAGI (reference sequence). The V end lost 0 bases, the J end lost 7 bases, and 13 bases lay between the germline ends.

This clone was observed a single time. The gene calls are TRBV11-3 and TRBJ2-3; TRBD2 aligns across 13 bases. The CDR3 covers 16 residues. Germline CDR1 is SGHNT and CDR2 is YENEEA. Losses at the gene ends were 5 bases for V and 6 bases for J; bases not matched to a gene: 8. CDR3 DNA: TGTGCCAGCAGCCACCGCGGACTAGCGGGAGTTGATACGCAGTATTTT. It yields the protein CASSHRGLAGVDTQYF.

V gene TRBV24-1 combines with J gene TRBJ2-1; 11 positions agree with TRBD2. The germline V gene has CDR1 KGHDR and CDR2 SFDVKD. This CDR3 comprises 16 residues. V was pared by 4 bases and J by 6 bases, with 7 bases of the junction left unmatched. The CDR3 sequence is CATSEITSGGLNEQFF. In DNA, the CDR3 is TGTGCCACCAGTGAAATAACTAGCGGGGGACTCAATGAGCAGTTCTTC.

V usage is TRBV7-6 and J usage is TRBJ2-1; 7 bases map to TRBD2. J was trimmed by 4 bases and V by 5 bases; bases with no gene match: 14. The CDR3 is made up of 17 amino acids. Germline values: CDR1 SGHVS, CDR2 FNYEAQ. CDR3 sequence: CASSPTQASGTYNEQFF. The CDR3 DNA is TGTGCCAGCAGCCCCACCCAGGCTAGCGGTACATACAATGAGCAGTTCTTC.

This clone was found a few times. V is TRBV6-5 and J is TRBJ2-5; D not resolved. In germline, CDR1 is MNHEY, CDR2 SVGAGI. V shed 6 bases and J shed 3 bases, with 11 bases lying between them. The CDR3 loop spans 13 amino acids. For the CDR3, the DNA is TGTGCCAGCAGGGTTGACTGGAAAGAGACCCAGTACTTC. Protein sequence: CASRVDWKETQYF.

The chain employs TRBV28 and TRBJ1-5, with 9 nucleotides matching TRBD1. In germline, CDR1 is MDHEN, CDR2 SYDVKM. V shed 6 bases and J 7 bases; nucleotides not matched to a gene: 7. This CDR3 has 14 amino acids. CDR3 sequence: CASRSTGGGQPQHF. Here the CDR3 DNA reads TGTGCCAGCAGATCAACAGGGGGCGGACAGCCCCAGCATTTT.

This clone showed up just once. The rearrangement joins TRBV18 to TRBJ1-2; D might be TRBD1 (6 bases). V lost 5 bases, J lost 11 bases, and 21 bases lay in between. The CDR3 sequence is 14 residues long. CDR1 is KGHSH and CDR2 is LQKENI in the germline V gene. For the CDR3, the DNA is TGTGCCAGCTCAATAAACCCGGACAGTATTGGGTACACCTTC. This sequence encodes CASSINPDSIGYTF.

The DNA for the CDR3 is TGTGCCAGTTGTCCAGCGGTCATTACAGATACGCAGTATTTT. Amino acids: CASCPAVITDTQYF. The chain has TRBV7-9 and TRBJ2-3, with D possibly matching TRBD2 (5 bases). The CDR3 length is 14 residues. Germline loops: CDR1 SEHNR, CDR2 FQNEAQ (reference sequence). V was shortened by 9 bases and J by 3 bases, with 16 bases between the two germline ends.

The chain joins TRBV5-1 to TRBJ1-2; the D gene is possibly TRBD1 (6 bases). CDR3 length: 12 residues. Germline CDR1 is SGHRS and CDR2 is YFSETQ. Deletions cut 4 bases from V and 4 bases from J, with 8 bases between. CDR3: CASSPGAYGYTF. The DNA for the CDR3 is TGCGCCAGCAGCCCAGGGGCCTATGGCTACACCTTC.

The V gene is TRBV30, the J gene TRBJ1-6; weak D call: TRBD1 (6 bases). Germline CDR1 is GTSNPN and CDR2 is SVGIG (reference sequence). Trimming removed 4 bases at V and 10 bases at J, with 14 bases between. The CDR3 covers 13 residues. CDR3 nucleotides: TGTGCCTGGAACGCACAGGGTAGGTCACCCCTCCACTTT. Translating it yields CAWNAQGRSPLHF.